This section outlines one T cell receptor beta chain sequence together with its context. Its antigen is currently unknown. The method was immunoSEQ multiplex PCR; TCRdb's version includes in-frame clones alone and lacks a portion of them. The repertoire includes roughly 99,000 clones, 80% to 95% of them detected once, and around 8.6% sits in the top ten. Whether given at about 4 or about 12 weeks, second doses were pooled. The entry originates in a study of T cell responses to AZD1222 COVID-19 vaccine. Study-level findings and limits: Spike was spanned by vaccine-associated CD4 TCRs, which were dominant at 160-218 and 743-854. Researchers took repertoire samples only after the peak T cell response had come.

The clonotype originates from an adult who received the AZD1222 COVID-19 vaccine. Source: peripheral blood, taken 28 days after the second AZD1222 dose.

CDR3 sequence: CASSFSGTSYNEQFF. Here the CDR3 DNA reads TGTGCCAGCAGCTTTAGCGGGACGTCCTACAATGAGCAGTTCTTC. J is TRBJ2-1 and V is TRBV7-9; 8 bases agree with TRBD2. This CDR3 region has 15 residues. Trimming cost V 3 bases and J 1 base; bases outside gene matches: 2. Germline assignment: CDR1 SEHNR and CDR2 FQNEAQ (reference sequence).